The 17 T cell receptor beta chains in this list originate from one sample, sequenced in a study of cytomegalovirus exposure and HLA in healthy donors. The study ran its PCR with 60 Vbeta and 13 Jbeta primers. Produced via immunoSEQ multiplex PCR; TCRdb's table is partial and in-frame only. The sample records fewer than 150,000 clones, 80% being singletons. What was sequenced was PBMCs. These receptors all come from a middle-aged man in good health and CMV-seronegative.

CDR3 region: CASSKAAGGNIHEQYF. The CDR3 nucleotides read TGTGCCAGCAGCAAAGCAGCAGGGGGCAACATCCACGAGCAGTACTTC. The J gene is TRBJ2-7, the V gene TRBV21-1; whether TRBD1, the table's D call, matches the DNA was not checked. TRBV21-1 is annotated as a pseudogene. The CDR3 loop spans 16 amino acids.

J is TRBJ1-2 and V is TRBV7-9; maybe TRBD1 (5 bases). CDR1 and CDR2 from the germline V gene are SEHNR and FQNEAQ (reference sequence). This CDR3 has 15 amino acids. The germline V and J ends were trimmed by 2 bases and 4 bases, with 14 bases remaining between them. CDR3 in amino acids: CASSLPIDSSYGYTF. The CDR3 DNA reads TGTGCCAGCAGCTTACCGATCGACAGCTCCTATGGCTACACCTTC.

The J gene is TRBJ2-7, the V gene TRBV6-5; 8 bases fit TRBD1. Unmatched junction bases numbered 4, after V lost 5 bases and J lost 4 bases. CDR3 size: 13 residues. Germline loops: CDR1 MNHEY, CDR2 SVGAGI. CDR3 loop: CASSRGQEYEQYF. The CDR3 DNA reads as TGTGCCAGCAGTCGGGGACAGGAGTACGAGCAGTACTTC.

The table lists this clone with a few counts. V and J are TRBV4-1 and TRBJ1-3, with a weak D call TRBD1 (6 bases). The V end lost 4 bases, the J end lost 2 bases, and 12 bases lay between the germline ends. CDR3 size: 15 residues. Germline V gene sequence: CDR1 MGHRA, CDR2 YSYEKL. DNA for the CDR3: TGCGCCAGCAGCCCCTTAACAGGGACTGGAAACACCATATATTTT. This translates into CASSPLTGTGNTIYF.

The chain recombines TRBV5-4 with TRBJ1-2, with D possibly matching TRBD1 (6 bases). Trimming took off 4 bases at V and 7 bases at J, with 11 bases between the two ends. CDR3 size: 12 residues. Germline CDR1 SGHNT, CDR2 YYREEE (reference sequence). CDR3 DNA: TGTGCCAGCAGCCGGGACATCGGTGGCTACACCTTC. This encodes CASSRDIGGYTF.

This chain joins TRBV6-1 and TRBJ2-2; D may be TRBD2 (5 bases). The germline V gene has CDR1 MNHNS and CDR2 SASEGT. With 1 base removed from V and 1 base from J, the gap between germline ends came to 10 bases. The CDR3 has 16 residues. CDR3: CASSEGHGVNTGELFF. The CDR3 coding sequence is TGTGCCAGCAGTGAAGGTCACGGGGTGAACACCGGGGAGCTGTTTTTT.

The J gene is TRBJ2-7, the V gene TRBV6-5; a possible D gene is TRBD1 (6 bases). This CDR3 comprises 14 residues. CDR1 and CDR2 from the germline V gene are MNHEY and SVGAGI. The V gene lost 0 bases and the J gene lost 3 bases, with 9 bases spanning the gap. The CDR3 region is CASSYSPRGYEQYF. DNA for the CDR3: TGTGCCAGCAGTTACTCGCCCAGGGGCTACGAGCAGTACTTC.

This clone appeared a few times. The gene calls are TRBV19 and TRBJ1-1, with D hard to call. The germline V and J ends were trimmed by 3 bases and 5 bases, with 13 bases remaining between them. Germline V gene lookup returns CDR1 LNHDA and CDR2 SQIVND (reference sequence). The CDR3 spans 14 residues. CDR3 protein: CASSMLSGETEAFF. The CDR3 DNA follows: TGTGCCAGTAGTATGTTGTCTGGGGAGACTGAAGCTTTCTTT. Full variable domain (outside the CDR3, taken from reference TRBV19 and TRBJ1-1): DGGITQSPKYLFRKEGQNVTLSCEQNLNHDAMYWYRQDPGQGLRLIYYSQIVNDFQKGDIAEGYSVSREKKESFPLTVTSAQKNPTAFYLCASSMLSGETEAFFGQGTRLTVV.

This chain links TRBV27 with TRBJ2-1, with 11 bases aligning to TRBD1. After removal of 7 bases from V and 7 bases from J, the junction contained 6 bases not matched to a gene. CDR1 is MNHEY, CDR2 SMNVEV, per germline (reference sequence). The CDR3 length is 14 residues. The CDR3 loop is CASITGTGGNEQFF. Here the CDR3 DNA reads TGTGCCAGCATCACCGGGACAGGGGGTAATGAGCAGTTCTTC.

V gene TRBV9 combines with J gene TRBJ2-5; TRBD2 might be the D (6 bases). This CDR3 comprises 14 residues. V gave up 2 bases and J gave up 5 bases, with 13 bases separating them. Germline assignment: CDR1 SGDLS and CDR2 YYNGEE. CDR3: CASSVTSGVETQYF. The CDR3 nucleotides read TGTGCCAGCAGCGTTACCTCGGGAGTGGAGACCCAGTACTTC.

The chain carries TRBV28 and TRBJ1-4; TRBD1 is a possible D gene (6 bases). This CDR3 is built from 13 residues. Looked up from germline, CDR1 is MDHEN and CDR2 is SYDVKM. The germline V and J ends were trimmed by 7 bases and 3 bases, with 9 bases remaining between them. CDR3 amino acids: CASTAGANEKLFF. The CDR3 nucleotides read TGTGCCAGCACGGCAGGGGCTAATGAAAAACTGTTTTTT.

The V gene is TRBV9, the J gene TRBJ2-1; D might be TRBD2 (5 bases). CDR1 is SGDLS and CDR2 is YYNGEE in the germline V gene. V dropped 4 bases and J dropped 4 bases, with 15 bases sitting between them. This CDR3 region has 15 residues. This CDR3 is CASSPGNWGYNEQFF. CDR3 nucleotides: TGTGCCAGCAGCCCGGGGAATTGGGGATACAATGAGCAGTTCTTC. Complete variable domain (other parts from reference TRBV9 and TRBJ2-1): DSGVTQTPKHLITATGQRVTLRCSPRSGDLSVYWYQQSLDQGLQFLIQYYNGEERAKGNILERFSAQQFPDLHSELNLSSLELGDSALYFCASSPGNWGYNEQFFGPGTRLTVL.

The chain uses TRBV6-4 and TRBJ2-1; D remains ambiguous. CDR1 is MRHNA and CDR2 is SNTAGT in the germline V gene. Deletions cut 0 bases from V and 7 bases from J, with 7 bases between. CDR3 length equals 13 residues. DNA of the CDR3: TGTGCCAGCAGTGACTCGGCGGAGAATGAGCAGTTCTTC. Residues: CASSDSAENEQFF.

The V call is TRBV10-3, the J call TRBJ1-4; maybe TRBD1 (6 bases). Germline V gene lookup returns CDR1 ENHRY and CDR2 SYGVKD. This CDR3 is 14 amino acids long. Trimming shortened V by 2 bases and J by 3 bases, and 7 bases separated the two germline ends. CDR3 region: CAISEGQPNEKLFF. In DNA, the CDR3 is TGTGCCATCAGTGAGGGACAGCCTAATGAAAAACTGTTTTTT.

The V gene is TRBV28, the J gene TRBJ1-2, with 8 bases fitting TRBD1. Per germline, CDR1 MDHEN and CDR2 SYDVKM. The CDR3 sequence is 12 residues long. J gave up 3 bases and V 10 bases, and 4 bases lay outside the gene matches. CDR3 nucleotide sequence: TGTGCCACGTCACAGGGGGACTATGGCTACACCTTC. This translates into CATSQGDYGYTF.

V is TRBV28 and J is TRBJ1-2; D gene unclear. Germline-derived CDR1 and CDR2 are MDHEN and SYDVKM. The CDR3 contains 13 residues. V was clipped by 3 bases and J by 4 bases, with 9 bases between them. CDR3 residues: CASSFPGLYGYTF. The CDR3 DNA reads as TGTGCCAGCAGTTTCCCCGGACTCTATGGCTACACCTTC.

V and J are TRBV6-5 and TRBJ1-1; 7 nucleotides match TRBD1. Germline CDR1 MNHEY, CDR2 SVGAGI. There are 15 residues in the CDR3. V shed 6 bases, J shed 5 bases, and the junction held 12 bases outside the gene matches. The CDR3 coding sequence is TGTGCCAGCAGGCTCCACGGACAGGCGAGTACTGAAGCTTTCTTT. It is translated as CASRLHGQASTEAFF.